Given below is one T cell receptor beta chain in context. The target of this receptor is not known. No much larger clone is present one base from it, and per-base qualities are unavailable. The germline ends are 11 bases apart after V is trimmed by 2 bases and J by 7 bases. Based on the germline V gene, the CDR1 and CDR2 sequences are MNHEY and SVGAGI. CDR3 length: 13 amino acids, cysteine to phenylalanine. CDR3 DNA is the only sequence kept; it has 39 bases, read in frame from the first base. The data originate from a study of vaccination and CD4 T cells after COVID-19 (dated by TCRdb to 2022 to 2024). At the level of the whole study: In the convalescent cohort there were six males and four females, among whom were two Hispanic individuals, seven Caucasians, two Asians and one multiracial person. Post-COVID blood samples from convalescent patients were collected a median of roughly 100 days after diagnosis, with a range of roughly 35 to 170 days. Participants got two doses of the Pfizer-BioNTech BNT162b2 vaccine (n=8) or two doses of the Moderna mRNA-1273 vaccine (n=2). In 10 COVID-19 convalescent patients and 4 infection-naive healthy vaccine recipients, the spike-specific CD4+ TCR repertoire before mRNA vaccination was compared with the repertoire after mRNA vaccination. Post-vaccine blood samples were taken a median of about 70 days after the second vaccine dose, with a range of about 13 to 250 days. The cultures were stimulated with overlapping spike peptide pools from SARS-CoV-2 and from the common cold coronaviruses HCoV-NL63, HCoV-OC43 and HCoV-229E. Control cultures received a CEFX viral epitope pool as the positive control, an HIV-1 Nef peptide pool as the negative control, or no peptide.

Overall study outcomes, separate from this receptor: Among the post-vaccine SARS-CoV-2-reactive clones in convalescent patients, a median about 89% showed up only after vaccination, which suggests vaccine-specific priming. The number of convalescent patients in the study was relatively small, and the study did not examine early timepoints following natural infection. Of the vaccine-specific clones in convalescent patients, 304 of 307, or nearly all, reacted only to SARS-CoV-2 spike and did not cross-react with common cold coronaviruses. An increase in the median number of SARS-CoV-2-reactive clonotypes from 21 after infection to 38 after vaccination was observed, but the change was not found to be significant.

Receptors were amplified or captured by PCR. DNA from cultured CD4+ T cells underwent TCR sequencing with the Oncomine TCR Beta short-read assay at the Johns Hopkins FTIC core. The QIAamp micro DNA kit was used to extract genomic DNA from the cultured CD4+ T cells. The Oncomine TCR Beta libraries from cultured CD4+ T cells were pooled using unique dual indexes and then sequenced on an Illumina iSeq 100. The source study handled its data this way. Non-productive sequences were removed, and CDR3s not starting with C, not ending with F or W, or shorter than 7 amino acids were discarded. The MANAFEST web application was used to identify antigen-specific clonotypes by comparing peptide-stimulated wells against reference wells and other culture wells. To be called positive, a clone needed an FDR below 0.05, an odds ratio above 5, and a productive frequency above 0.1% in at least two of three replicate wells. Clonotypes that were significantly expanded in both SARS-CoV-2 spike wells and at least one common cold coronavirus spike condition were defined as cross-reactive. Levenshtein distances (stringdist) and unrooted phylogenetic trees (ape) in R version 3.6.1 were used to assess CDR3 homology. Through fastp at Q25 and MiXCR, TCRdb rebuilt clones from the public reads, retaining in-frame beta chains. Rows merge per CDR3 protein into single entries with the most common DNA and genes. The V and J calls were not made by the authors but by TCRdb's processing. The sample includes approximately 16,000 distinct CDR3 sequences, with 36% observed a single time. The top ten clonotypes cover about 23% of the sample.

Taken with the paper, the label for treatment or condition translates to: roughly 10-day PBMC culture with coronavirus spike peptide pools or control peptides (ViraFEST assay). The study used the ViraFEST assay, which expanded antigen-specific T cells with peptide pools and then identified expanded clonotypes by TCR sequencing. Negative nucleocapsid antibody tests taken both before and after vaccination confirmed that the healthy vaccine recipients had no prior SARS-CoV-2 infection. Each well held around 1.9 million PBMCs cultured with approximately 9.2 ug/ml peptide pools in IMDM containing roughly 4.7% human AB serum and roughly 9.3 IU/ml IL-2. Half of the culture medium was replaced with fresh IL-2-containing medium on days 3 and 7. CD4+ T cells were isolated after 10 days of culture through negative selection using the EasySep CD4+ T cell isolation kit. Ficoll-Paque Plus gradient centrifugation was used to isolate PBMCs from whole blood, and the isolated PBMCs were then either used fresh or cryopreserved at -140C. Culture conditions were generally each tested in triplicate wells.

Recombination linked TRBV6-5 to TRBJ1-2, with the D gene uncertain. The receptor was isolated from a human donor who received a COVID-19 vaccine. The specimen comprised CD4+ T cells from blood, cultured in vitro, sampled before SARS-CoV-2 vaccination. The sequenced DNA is TGTGCCAGCAGTTACCGCGGGCAGGCTGGCTACACCTTC. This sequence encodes CASSYRGQAGYTF.